These 7 T cell receptor beta chains came from one sample sequenced in a study of blood T cells in healthy people across ages (dated by TCRdb to the mid-2010s). The receptor library was made with 5' RACE. The run used an Illumina HiSeq 2500. A second PCR of 7 to 11 cycles was run with a J-beta primer mix and a sample-barcoded 5' primer. TCRdb passed the public sequencing reads through fastp at Q25 and MiXCR, retaining productive beta sequences. Every CDR3 protein is listed once, alongside the most common genes and DNA of its rows. The sample includes 1.5 million to 2 million distinct CDR3 sequences, with 28% observed a single time. The ten most abundant clones make up over 7% of the sample. The sequencing sample was made of blood. These TCRs come from a woman in her twenties or thirties in good health.

This clonotype appeared a few times. The genes are TRBV20-1 and TRBJ2-3, with D possibly matching TRBD2 (6 bases). The CDR3 length is 15 residues. Per the germline V gene, CDR1 is DFQATT and CDR2 is SNEGSKA (reference sequence). V was shortened by 0 bases and J by 9 bases, with 19 bases between the two germline ends. In nucleotides, the CDR3 is TGCAGTGCTAGAGACCCGCGGGACGGAACGGGCACGCAGTATTTT. Translated, it gives CSARDPRDGTGTQYF.

The V gene is TRBV6-5, the J gene TRBJ2-7, with a tentative D call TRBD2 (6 bases). Trimming took off 6 bases at V and 6 bases at J, with 21 bases between the two ends. The CDR3 runs 15 residues. CDR1 and CDR2 (germline): MNHEY, SVGAGI. The CDR3 nucleotides read TGTGCCAGCAGCCGCTCAGTACAGTCCGGGGGCGAGCAGTACTTC. Residues: CASSRSVQSGGEQYF.

About this clonotype: Compared with germline, one end of the junction differs, possibly owing to a read error. The chain joins TRBV7-2 to TRBJ2-4; perhaps TRBD2 as D (5 bases). CDR1 and CDR2 (germline): SGHTA, FQGNSA. The CDR3 consists of 17 residues. CDR3 residues: CASSRGRGSRAKSIQYF. For the CDR3, the DNA is TGTGCCAGCAGCCGCGGCCGTGGGAGTAGAGCCAAAAGCATTCAGTACTTC.

This clonotype was counted a single time. The chain couples TRBV24-1 to TRBJ1-5; no firm D call. V gave up 5 bases and J gave up 3 bases, with 16 bases separating them. Germline V lookup: CDR1 KGHDR, CDR2 SFDVKD. CDR3 length: 16 residues. CDR3 sequence reads: CATSAGRATTNQPQHF. CDR3 DNA sequence: TGTGCCACCAGTGCTGGGAGGGCCACTACCAATCAGCCCCAGCATTTT.

This clonotype has a handful of counts. The chain uses TRBV9 and TRBJ2-3; perhaps D is TRBD1 or TRBD2 (5 bases each). CDR1 is SGDLS and CDR2 is YYNGEE in the germline V gene. V was shortened by 0 bases and J by 1 base, with 12 bases between the two germline ends. The CDR3 totals 16 residues. CDR3 residues: CASSVADLGGTDTQYF. The CDR3 nucleotides are TGTGCCAGCAGCGTAGCCGATCTGGGGGGCACAGATACGCAGTATTTT.

This clonotype was seen more than once but under ten times. The chain uses TRBV24-1 and TRBJ2-1, with D possibly TRBD2 on 5 matching bases. This CDR3 spans 13 amino acids. V lost 1 base, J lost 11 bases, and 11 bases lay in between. Germline V lookup: CDR1 KGHDR, CDR2 SFDVKD. In nucleotides, the CDR3 is TGTGCCACCAGTGATTTAACTAGTCGGAAGCAGTTCTTC. It is translated as CATSDLTSRKQFF.

This clonotype showed up many times. The V call is TRBV2, the J call TRBJ2-1, with D possibly matching TRBD2 (6 bases). The CDR3 runs 13 residues. The V and J ends lost 5 bases and 8 bases respectively, with 13 bases between them. Germline V gene lookup returns CDR1 SNHLY and CDR2 FYNNEI. The CDR3 region is CASSPGLRDEQFF. CDR3 DNA sequence: TGTGCCAGCAGTCCGGGACTCCGGGATGAGCAGTTCTTC.